These 29 T cell receptor beta chains were sequenced from one sample in a study of blood T cell repertoires in COVID-19. Clones were sequenced by immunoSEQ multiplex PCR, and TCRdb holds only the in-frame ones, with some missing. The sample records approximately 190,000 clones, about four fifths being singletons. Sequencing was performed on peripheral blood. The receptors were gathered from a woman in her forties with acute or convalescent COVID-19.

This clone occurred once. The chain has TRBV30 and TRBJ1-2; 11 bases map to TRBD1. CDR3 size: 15 residues. Losses at the gene ends were 1 base for V and 6 bases for J; bases not matched to a gene: 7. CDR1 and CDR2 (germline): GTSNPN, SVGIG (reference sequence). As DNA, the CDR3 is TGTGCCTGGAGTGCCCGGACAGGGGGCGCGGATGGCTACACCTTC. It is translated as CAWSARTGGADGYTF.

In this sample, this clone turned up once. The chain uses TRBV20-1 and TRBJ1-1, with D hard to call. The CDR3 length is 15 residues. Germline V gene sequence: CDR1 DFQATT, CDR2 SNEGSKA (reference sequence). Trimming removed 3 bases at V and 6 bases at J, with 20 bases between. CDR3 DNA sequence: TGCAGTGCTAGTTCCCAGACAATAAATACAGCTGAAGCTTTCTTT. This gives the protein CSASSQTINTAEAFF.

J is TRBJ2-7 and V is TRBV7-2; D may be TRBD1 (5 bases). CDR3 length: 15 residues. V was cut by 1 base and J by 2 bases, with 12 bases left in between. CDR1 and CDR2 (germline): SGHTA, FQGNSA. CDR3 amino acids: CASSLESGRTYEQYF. CDR3 sequence (DNA): TGTGCCAGCAGCTTAGAGTCAGGGCGAACCTACGAGCAGTACTTC.

The count of this clone is one. The gene calls are TRBV28 and TRBJ1-2; possibly TRBD1 for D (6 bases). The V and J ends lost 5 bases and 3 bases respectively, with 16 bases between them. The CDR3 is 15 amino acids. CDR1 and CDR2 (germline): MDHEN, SYDVKM. The DNA for the CDR3 is TGTGCCAGCAGTCCACAGGGAACGCACGACTATGGCTACACCTTC. Translating it yields CASSPQGTHDYGYTF.

The V call is TRBV19, the J call TRBJ1-2, with 12 bases lining up with TRBD1. Germline V gives CDR1 LNHDA, CDR2 SQIVND (reference sequence). V was clipped by 5 bases and J by 8 bases; unmatched bases: 9. CDR3 length: 15 amino acids. The CDR3 spells CASSWSGQGAPGYTF. CDR3 sequence (DNA): TGTGCCAGTAGTTGGTCGGGACAGGGGGCGCCGGGCTACACCTTC. Supplemented by reference TRBV19 and TRBJ1-2, the full variable domain reads DGGITQSPKYLFRKEGQNVTLSCEQNLNHDAMYWYRQDPGQGLRLIYYSQIVNDFQKGDIAEGYSVSREKKESFPLTVTSAQKNPTAFYLCASSWSGQGAPGYTFGSGTRLTVV.

This chain links TRBV27 with TRBJ2-7; TRBD2 agrees at 9 bases. The CDR3 is 16 amino acids. Germline lookup yields CDR1 MNHEY and CDR2 SMNVEV (reference sequence). V trimming: 4 bases; J trimming: 5 bases; junction bases outside the gene matches: 12. The CDR3 is CASSSPLLAGLHEQYF. The CDR3 DNA sequence: TGTGCCAGCAGTTCCCCATTACTAGCGGGTCTTCACGAGCAGTACTTC.

The rearrangement joins TRBV4-2 to TRBJ2-1; D is uncertain. V was cut by 4 bases and J by 8 bases, with 9 bases left in between. CDR1 is LGHNA, CDR2 YNFKEQ, per germline. This CDR3 comprises 12 residues. CDR3 loop: CASSPNFHEQFF. CDR3 DNA sequence: TGTGCCAGCAGCCCCAACTTCCATGAGCAGTTCTTC.

V usage is TRBV2 and J usage is TRBJ2-1; 9 positions agree with TRBD2. The CDR3 totals 11 residues. Germline V gene sequence: CDR1 SNHLY, CDR2 FYNNEI. V lost 11 bases, J lost 4 bases, and 0 bases stayed unmatched. This CDR3 is CAGLAYNEQFF. As DNA, the CDR3 is TGTGCCGGACTAGCGTACAATGAGCAGTTCTTC.

The chain links TRBV5-6 to TRBJ1-6; D is undetermined. Germline CDR1 reads SGHDT; CDR2 reads YYEEEE. Deletions cut 2 bases from V and 7 bases from J, with 19 bases between. The CDR3 loop spans 17 amino acids. The CDR3 nucleotides are TGTGCCAGCAGCTTAGGAATTAGCGGCGGCCGAAATTCACCCCTCCACTTT. Translating it yields CASSLGISGGRNSPLHF.

This clone was recorded a few times. The DNA of the CDR3 is TGTGCCAGCAGCTCGAGGGGACAGGGCGTTCTGAACACTGAAGCTTTCTTT. Protein sequence: CASSSRGQGVLNTEAFF. This sequence joins TRBV7-8 and TRBJ1-1; 9 bases fit TRBD1. Looked up from germline, CDR1 is SGHVS and CDR2 is FQNEAQ. Losses at the gene ends were 4 bases for V and 0 bases for J; bases not matched to a gene: 9. The CDR3 is 17 residues long.

J is TRBJ2-3 and V is TRBV7-6; TRBD2 might be the D (5 bases). The CDR3 covers 14 residues. Trimming took off 5 bases at V and 4 bases at J, with 13 bases between the two ends. Germline assignment: CDR1 SGHVS and CDR2 FNYEAQ. The CDR3 DNA follows: TGTGCCAGCAGCCAGAAACTAGGACCAGATACGCAGTATTTT. Protein: CASSQKLGPDTQYF. The variable domain in full, with the rest retrieved from reference TRBV7-6 and TRBJ2-3, is GAGVSQSPRYKVTKRGQDVALRCDPISGHVSLYWYRQALGQGPEFLTYFNYEAQQDKSGLPNDRFSAERPEGSISTLTIQRTEQRDSAMYRCASSQKLGPDTQYFGPGTRLTVL.

The gene calls are TRBV2 and TRBJ2-7; tentative D call: TRBD1 (8 bases). Germline CDR1 is SNHLY and CDR2 is FYNNEI. CDR3 length: 12 residues. The DNA of the CDR3 is TGTGCAGCGGGACAGGATCTGCGAGAGCAGTACTTC. Protein sequence: CAAGQDLREQYF. The full variable domain, with the rest looked up from reference TRBV2 and TRBJ2-7, is EPEVTQTPSHQVTQMGQEVILRCVPISNHLYFYWYRQILGQKVEFLVSFYNNEISEKSEIFDDQFSVERPDGSNFTLKIRSTKLEDSAMYFCAAGQDLREQYFGPGTRLTVT.

The rearrangement uses TRBV7-2 and TRBJ2-7, with 11 bases aligning to TRBD2. Germline lookup yields CDR1 SGHTA and CDR2 FQGNSA. The CDR3 is 17 amino acids. The V segment lost 5 bases and the J segment 2 bases; nucleotides outside the gene matches: 11. The DNA of the CDR3 is TGTGCCAGCAGCCCCCGCCCGGGACTAGCGGACACCTACGAGCAGTACTTC. This codes for CASSPRPGLADTYEQYF.

This clone was observed a handful of times. The CDR3 sequence is CASSVGQGNEQFF. The CDR3, as DNA: TGTGCCAGCAGCGTGGGACAGGGAAATGAGCAGTTCTTC. V usage is TRBV7-9 and J usage is TRBJ2-1, with 9 bases aligning to TRBD1. Trimming at V came to 5 bases and at J to 7 bases, leaving 3 bases not matched to a gene. Germline CDR1 SEHNR, CDR2 FQNEAQ (reference sequence). This CDR3 spans 13 amino acids.

J is TRBJ1-1 and V is TRBV5-1; 11 nucleotides match TRBD1. Looked up from germline, CDR1 is SGHRS and CDR2 is YFSETQ. V dropped 7 bases and J dropped 3; count of bases not matched to a gene: 17. The CDR3 extends over 18 amino acids. The CDR3 region is CASRPKPRDRGYYTEAFF. Here the CDR3 DNA reads TGCGCCAGCCGCCCCAAACCCAGGGACAGGGGGTATTACACTGAAGCTTTCTTT.

This clone was found a few times. V is TRBV12-3 or TRBV12-4 and J is TRBJ1-2; D gene unclear. V was shortened by 5 bases and J by 9 bases, with 13 bases between the two germline ends. This CDR3 is 12 amino acids long. The CDR3 protein is CASSPTDIRYTF. The CDR3 coding sequence is TGTGCCAGCAGTCCCACCGACATCCGCTACACCTTC.

This clone was seen just once. J is TRBJ2-1 and V is TRBV7-8; TRBD2 agrees at 10 bases. This CDR3 has 16 residues. CDR1 and CDR2 (germline): SGHVS, FQNEAQ. V trimming: 1 base; J trimming: 7 bases; junction bases outside the gene matches: 7. The CDR3 loop reads CASSLGPLAGVNEQFF. For the CDR3, the DNA is TGTGCCAGCAGCTTAGGTCCCCTAGCGGGGGTGAATGAGCAGTTCTTC. Filled out from reference TRBV7-8 and TRBJ2-1, the complete variable domain reads GAGVSQSPRYKVAKRGQDVALRCDPISGHVSLFWYQQALGQGPEFLTYFQNEAQLDKSGLPSDRFFAERPEGSVSTLKIQRTQQEDSAVYLCASSLGPLAGVNEQFFGPGTRLTVL.

The V gene is TRBV3-1 (or the pseudogene TRBV3-2), the J gene TRBJ2-1, with D possibly matching TRBD1 (6 bases). Trimming took 4 bases from V and 4 from J, leaving 14 bases between them. CDR3 length equals 15 residues. Germline-derived CDR1 and CDR2 are LGHDT and YNNKEL (reference sequence). CDR3 sequence: CASSLNQGRYNEQFF. In nucleotides, the CDR3 is TGTGCCAGCAGCCTAAACCAGGGGCGATACAATGAGCAGTTCTTC.

This clone has just a few counts. The chain recombines TRBV6-5 with TRBJ1-2; D gene uncertain. V was clipped by 8 bases and J by 0 bases, with 13 bases between them. The CDR3 runs 14 residues. The germline V gene has CDR1 MNHEY and CDR2 SVGAGI. CDR3 in DNA: TGTGCCAGCTCCCAGGCCACGACTAACTATGGCTACACCTTC. This sequence encodes CASSQATTNYGYTF.

This clone has only a few counts. The chain uses TRBV7-8 and TRBJ1-2; D is possibly TRBD1 (5 bases). Trimming removed 3 bases from V and 7 bases from J, with 9 bases in between. This CDR3 has 12 residues. CDR1 SGHVS and CDR2 FQNEAQ come from the germline V gene. The CDR3 here is CASSLGQSGYTF. CDR3 bases: TGTGCCAGCAGCTTGGGGCAGTCTGGCTACACCTTC.

The chain links TRBV24-1 to TRBJ1-2, with D perhaps matching TRBD1 (5 bases). Trimming cost V 3 bases and J 4 bases, with 8 bases left between them. This CDR3 is 13 amino acids long. Germline V gives CDR1 KGHDR, CDR2 SFDVKD. CDR3 in DNA: TGTGCCACCAGTGATCCCGGGGGCTATGGCTACACCTTC. It yields the protein CATSDPGGYGYTF.

The CDR3 DNA reads as TGTGCCAGCAGCCAAGGAGGGTGGAATTCACCCCTCCACTTT. Protein: CASSQGGWNSPLHF. The V call is TRBV3-1 (or the pseudogene TRBV3-2), the J call TRBJ1-6, with D uncertain. From germline, CDR1 is LGHDT and CDR2 YNNKEL (reference sequence). With 1 base removed from V and 7 bases from J, the gap between germline ends came to 8 bases. The CDR3 is 14 amino acids.

The chain has TRBV16 and TRBJ1-2; TRBD1 is a possible D gene (5 bases). CDR3 length equals 17 residues. Germline V CDR1 and CDR2: KGHSY, FQNENV. V was clipped by 0 bases and J by 4 bases, with 18 bases between them. The CDR3: CASSQSWAGPTLYGYTF. In DNA form, the CDR3 reads TGTGCCAGCAGCCAATCTTGGGCAGGGCCCACGCTCTATGGCTACACCTTC.

This rearrangement joins TRBV6-1 to TRBJ2-7, with 8 bases fitting TRBD1. The germline CDR1 and CDR2 sequences are MNHNS and SASEGT. The CDR3 runs 16 residues. Unmatched junction bases numbered 10, after V lost 0 bases and J lost 6 bases. CDR3 in amino acids: CASSEARRQGMREQYF. CDR3 DNA sequence: TGTGCCAGCAGTGAAGCGAGGAGACAGGGGATGCGCGAGCAGTACTTC.

The genes are TRBV5-1 and TRBJ1-1; 9 bases line up with TRBD1. V shed 4 bases, J shed 2 bases, and the junction held 3 bases outside the gene matches. The CDR3 has 14 residues. CDR1 is SGHRS and CDR2 is YFSETQ in the germline V gene. The CDR3 here is CASSKDRGNTEAFF. CDR3 DNA sequence: TGCGCCAGCAGCAAGGACAGGGGAAACACTGAAGCTTTCTTT.

The rearrangement links TRBV6-5 to TRBJ2-7; tentative D call: TRBD1 (6 bases). The germline gives CDR1 MNHEY, CDR2 SVGAGI. V was cut by 0 bases and J by 2 bases, with 8 bases left in between. This CDR3 has 14 residues. CDR3 coding DNA: TGTGCCAGCAGTTACTCGTCAGGGGCCTACGAGCAGTACTTC. It is translated as CASSYSSGAYEQYF.

The chain links TRBV6-6 to TRBJ2-3, with 9 bases lining up with TRBD2. Trimming at V came to 8 bases and at J to 2 bases, leaving 11 bases not matched to a gene. Germline V gene lookup returns CDR1 MNHNY and CDR2 SVGAGI (reference sequence). The CDR3 has 16 amino acids. The CDR3 nucleotides are TGTGCCAGCGCTGATCCGCGGGGGGGCCTCACAGATACGCAGTATTTT. It specifies CASADPRGGLTDTQYF.

The chain employs TRBV27 and TRBJ2-1; D remains ambiguous. The V gene's germline CDR1 is MNHEY and CDR2 SMNVEV (reference sequence). This CDR3 contains 12 residues. Trimming removed 0 bases at V and 12 bases at J, with 9 bases between. The CDR3 sequence: CASSLSGSGQFF. The CDR3 DNA reads as TGTGCCAGCAGTTTATCCGGGTCGGGGCAGTTCTTC.

The chain couples TRBV21-1 to TRBJ1-2; the D call of TRBD1 is as the table states it, not checked on the DNA. TRBV21-1 is tagged as a pseudogene. The CDR3 is 16 residues long. CDR3 in DNA: TGTGCCAGCGAAGAAAGGCAGGGACAGGGGGCCGGAGGCTACACCTTC. Translated, it gives CASEERQGQGAGGYTF.